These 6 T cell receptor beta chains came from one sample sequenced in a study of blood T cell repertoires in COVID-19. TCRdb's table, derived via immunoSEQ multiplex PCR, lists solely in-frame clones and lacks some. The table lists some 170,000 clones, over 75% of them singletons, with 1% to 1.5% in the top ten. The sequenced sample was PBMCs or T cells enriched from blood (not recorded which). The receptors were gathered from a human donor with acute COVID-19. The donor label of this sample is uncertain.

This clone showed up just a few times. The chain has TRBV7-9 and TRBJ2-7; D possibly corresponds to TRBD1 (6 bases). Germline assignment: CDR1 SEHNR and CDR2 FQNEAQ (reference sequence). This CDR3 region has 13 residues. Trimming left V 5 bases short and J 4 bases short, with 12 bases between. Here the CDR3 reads CASSPGQLYEQYF. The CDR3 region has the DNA TGTGCCAGCAGCCCCGGACAGCTTTACGAGCAGTACTTC.

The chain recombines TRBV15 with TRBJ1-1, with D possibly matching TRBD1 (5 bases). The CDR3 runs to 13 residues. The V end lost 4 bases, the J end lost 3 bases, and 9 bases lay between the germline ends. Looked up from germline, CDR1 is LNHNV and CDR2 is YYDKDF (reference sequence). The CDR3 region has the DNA TGTGCCACCAGCATGGGGCACGACACTGAAGCTTTCTTT. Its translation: CATSMGHDTEAFF.

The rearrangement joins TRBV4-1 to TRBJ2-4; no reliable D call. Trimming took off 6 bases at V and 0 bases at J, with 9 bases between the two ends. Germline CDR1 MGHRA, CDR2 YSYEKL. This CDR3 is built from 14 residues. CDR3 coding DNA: TGCGCCAGCAGGTCCCTAGGAGCCAAAAACATTCAGTACTTC. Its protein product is CASRSLGAKNIQYF.

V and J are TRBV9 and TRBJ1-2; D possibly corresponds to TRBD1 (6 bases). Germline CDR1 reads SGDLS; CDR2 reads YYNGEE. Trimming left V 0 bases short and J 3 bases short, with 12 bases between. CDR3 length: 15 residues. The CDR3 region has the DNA TGTGCCAGCAGCGTAGGGGCAGGGGATTACTATGGCTACACCTTC. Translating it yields CASSVGAGDYYGYTF. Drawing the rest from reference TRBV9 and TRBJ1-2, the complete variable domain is DSGVTQTPKHLITATGQRVTLRCSPRSGDLSVYWYQQSLDQGLQFLIQYYNGEERAKGNILERFSAQQFPDLHSELNLSSLELGDSALYFCASSVGAGDYYGYTFGSGTRLTVV.

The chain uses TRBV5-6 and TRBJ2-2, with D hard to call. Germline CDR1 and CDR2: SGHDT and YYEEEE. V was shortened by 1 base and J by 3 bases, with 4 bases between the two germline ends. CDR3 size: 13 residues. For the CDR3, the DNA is TGTGCCAGCAGCTTGCAATACACCGGGGAGCTGTTTTTT. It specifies CASSLQYTGELFF.

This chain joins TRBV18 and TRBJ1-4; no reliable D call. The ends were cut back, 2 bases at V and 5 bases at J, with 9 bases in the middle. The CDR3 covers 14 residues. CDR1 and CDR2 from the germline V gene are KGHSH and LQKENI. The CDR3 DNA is TGTGCCAGCTCACCAAATCAGATGAATGAAAAACTGTTTTTT. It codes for CASSPNQMNEKLFF.